This T cell receptor beta chain comes out of a study of siplizumab effects on memory and regulatory T cells. Trimming stripped 0 bases from V and 11 bases from J, with 14 bases between. The CDR3 is 14 residues long. Repertoires were generated with immunoSEQ multiplex PCR, while TCRdb's copy carries only in-frame clones and drops some. Found here are over 100,000 clones, around 93% of them singletons; the top ten hold roughly 0.17%. Study results and limitations: With siplizumab, Treg-derived clones averaged roughly 69% of mappable alloreactive CD4+ clones, versus around 25% in controls.

As to this clone: The target antigen is unknown.

The chain joins TRBV5-3 to TRBJ1-4; D gene ambiguous. TRBV5-3 is marked as an open reading frame, function uncertain. The sequencing input was non-Treg CD4+ T cells sorted from blood. The TCR was taken from a human donor in good health. CDR3: CARSLGQVVEKLFF. CDR3 in DNA: TGTGCCAGAAGCTTGGGTCAAGTAGTAGAGAAACTGTTTTTT.